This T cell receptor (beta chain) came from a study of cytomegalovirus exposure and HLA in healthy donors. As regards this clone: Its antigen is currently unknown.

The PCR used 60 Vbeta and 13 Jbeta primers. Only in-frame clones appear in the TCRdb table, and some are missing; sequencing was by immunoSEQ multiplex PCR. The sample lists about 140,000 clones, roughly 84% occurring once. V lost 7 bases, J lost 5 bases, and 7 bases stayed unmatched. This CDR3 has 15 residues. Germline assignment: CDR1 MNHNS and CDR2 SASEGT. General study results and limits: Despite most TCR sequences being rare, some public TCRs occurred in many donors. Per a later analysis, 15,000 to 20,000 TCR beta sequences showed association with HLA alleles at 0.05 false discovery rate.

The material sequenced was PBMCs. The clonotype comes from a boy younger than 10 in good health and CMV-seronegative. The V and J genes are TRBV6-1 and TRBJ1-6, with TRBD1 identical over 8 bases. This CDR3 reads CASNRQGWDNSPLHF. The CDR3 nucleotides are TGTGCCAGCAACAGACAGGGGTGGGATAATTCACCCCTCCACTTT.